A selection of T cell receptor beta chains follows, all from one sample in a study of blood T cell repertoires in COVID-19. Assay used: immunoSEQ multiplex PCR; TCRdb lists only in-frame clones, some missing. The profile covers some 200,000 clones, with about 85% appearing a single time and around 7.8% taken by the ten largest. The sequencing input was peripheral blood. Every receptor here comes from a woman aged 60 to 75 with acute or convalescent COVID-19. Both conserved end residues are part of each CDR3. Each record gives: V gene, J gene, D gene, clone size, CDR3 DNA, CDR3 protein. D genes are given only for firm matches. Only part of the rows carry a size: once, few, many, or a class if the clone is expanded.

v_gene: TRBV4-1; j_gene: TRBJ2-5; d_gene: TRBD1; abundance: -; CDR3nt: TGCGCCAGCAGCCCAGGGACAGTCCAAGAGACCCAGTACTTC; CDR3aa: CASSPGTVQETQYF
v_gene: TRBV25-1; j_gene: TRBJ2-7; d_gene: -; abundance: -; CDR3nt: TGTGCCAGCAGTGAATTGGTGGGAGTATCTTACGAGCAGTACTTC; CDR3aa: CASSELVGVSYEQYF
v_gene: TRBV6-5; j_gene: TRBJ2-1; d_gene: TRBD2; abundance: -; CDR3nt: TGTGCCAGCAATAAGCGGGAGGGCCCTAATGAGCAGTTCTTC; CDR3aa: CASNKREGPNEQFF
v_gene: TRBV9; j_gene: TRBJ2-1; d_gene: -; abundance: -; CDR3nt: TGTGCCAGCAGCCCTATAGGGGCACCTAAGGCTAATGAGCAGTTCTTC; CDR3aa: CASSPIGAPKANEQFF
v_gene: TRBV7-9; j_gene: TRBJ2-7; d_gene: TRBD1; abundance: -; CDR3nt: TGTGCCAGCAGCCCAGGGGGTCCTGTCTACGAGCAGTACTTC; CDR3aa: CASSPGGPVYEQYF
v_gene: TRBV28; j_gene: TRBJ2-7; d_gene: -; abundance: -; CDR3nt: TGTGCCAGCAGTTTTGACAGCTCCTACGAGCAGTACTTC; CDR3aa: CASSFDSSYEQYF
v_gene: TRBV18; j_gene: TRBJ1-4; d_gene: TRBD1; abundance: -; CDR3nt: TGTGCCAGCTCACCGGGACAGGGGGATGAAAAACTGTTTTTT; CDR3aa: CASSPGQGDEKLFF
v_gene: TRBV9; j_gene: TRBJ1-3; d_gene: -; abundance: -; CDR3nt: TGTGCCAGCAGCGTCAGGGCTATCGGCTCTGGAAACACCATATATTTT; CDR3aa: CASSVRAIGSGNTIYF
v_gene: TRBV2; j_gene: TRBJ2-5; d_gene: TRBD1; abundance: few; CDR3nt: TGTGCCAGCAGGGAAGGGGGCTCTGGAGAGACCCTGTACTTC; CDR3aa: CASREGGSGETLYF
v_gene: TRBV24-1; j_gene: TRBJ2-2; d_gene: TRBD1; abundance: -; CDR3nt: TGTGCCACCAGTGACCGCGACAGGGTACTGACCGGGGAGCTGTTTTTT; CDR3aa: CATSDRDRVLTGELFF
v_gene: TRBV28; j_gene: TRBJ1-1; d_gene: -; abundance: -; CDR3nt: TGTGCCAGCAGTTTGGCGGGGGCGAACACTGAAGCTTTCTTT; CDR3aa: CASSLAGANTEAFF
v_gene: TRBV5-4; j_gene: TRBJ2-1; d_gene: TRBD2; abundance: -; CDR3nt: TGTGCCATCCACAAAACCGGGACTAGAACCTACAATGAGCAGTTCTTC; CDR3aa: CAIHKTGTRTYNEQFF
v_gene: TRBV30; j_gene: TRBJ1-1; d_gene: -; abundance: -; CDR3nt: TGTGCCTGGAGGGGGACTGAAGCTGAAGCTTTCTTT; CDR3aa: CAWRGTEAEAFF
v_gene: TRBV7-2; j_gene: TRBJ1-4; d_gene: -; abundance: once; CDR3nt: TGTGCCAGCAGTTGGGCGGCGGGGCGGGGTGAAAAACTGTTTTTT; CDR3aa: CASSWAAGRGEKLFF
v_gene: TRBV15; j_gene: TRBJ1-1; d_gene: -; abundance: -; CDR3nt: TGTGCCACCAGCAGAGGTAATCCCAGGGCTTTCTTT; CDR3aa: CATSRGNPRAFF
v_gene: TRBV19; j_gene: TRBJ1-2; d_gene: TRBD1; abundance: -; CDR3nt: TGTGCCAGTAGTATTGACAGGGGGACTAACTATGGCTACACCTTC; CDR3aa: CASSIDRGTNYGYTF
v_gene: TRBV25-1; j_gene: TRBJ1-2; d_gene: TRBD1; abundance: -; CDR3nt: TGTGCCAGCAGAACAGGGGTCGGCTACACCTTC; CDR3aa: CASRTGVGYTF
v_gene: TRBV27; j_gene: TRBJ1-5; d_gene: -; abundance: -; CDR3nt: TGTGCCAGCAGTTTAATAGGGGGGGCCTGGCAGCCCCAGCATTTT; CDR3aa: CASSLIGGAWQPQHF
v_gene: TRBV5-1; j_gene: TRBJ1-4; d_gene: TRBD1; abundance: -; CDR3nt: TGCGCCAGCAGCTTGGGGACAGGCCCAGCAACTAATGAAAAACTGTTTTTT; CDR3aa: CASSLGTGPATNEKLFF
v_gene: TRBV14; j_gene: TRBJ1-6; d_gene: TRBD1; abundance: -; CDR3nt: TGTGCCAGCAGCCGCCTACAGGGGTTCACCCTCCACTTT; CDR3aa: CASSRLQGFTLHF
v_gene: TRBV11-3; j_gene: TRBJ1-2; d_gene: -; abundance: once; CDR3nt: TGTGCCAGCAGCGGTATAGGGGTGGATGGCTACACCTTC; CDR3aa: CASSGIGVDGYTF
v_gene: TRBV2; j_gene: TRBJ2-6; d_gene: TRBD2; abundance: -; CDR3nt: TGTGCCATCTCGGGGACTAGCGGGTTCTCTGGGGCCAACGTCCTGACTTTC; CDR3aa: CAISGTSGFSGANVLTF
v_gene: TRBV18; j_gene: TRBJ1-6; d_gene: TRBD1; abundance: -; CDR3nt: TGTGCCAGCTCACCTCCGGGACAGGCGCGACCCCTCCACTTT; CDR3aa: CASSPPGQARPLHF
v_gene: TRBV6-5; j_gene: TRBJ2-1; d_gene: -; abundance: -; CDR3nt: TGTGCCAGCAGTTCTTCTAGGTTAGAATACTACAATGAGCAGTTCTTC; CDR3aa: CASSSSRLEYYNEQFF